This is a list of T cell receptor beta chains from one sample in a study of cytomegalovirus exposure and HLA in healthy donors. Only in-frame clones appear in the TCRdb table, and some are missing; sequencing was by immunoSEQ multiplex PCR. The table records 150,000 to 200,000 clones, 70% to 90% of them present only once. Sequencing was performed on PBMCs. Every receptor here comes from a woman younger than 35 in good health and CMV-seronegative. Each CDR3 is given with its conserved first and last residue. The D gene is left open where the match is weak. Clone size is not always given. Where it is, it says once, few, many or a class for expanded clones.

cdr3_length j_call v_call clone_size d_call cdr3_nt cdr3_aa
16 TRBJ1-1 TRBV5-4 - - TGTGCCAGCAGCCCCCAACGTGCGACAGAGAACACTGAAGCTTTCTTT CASSPQRATENTEAFF
15 TRBJ1-5 TRBV6-4 - - TGTGCCAGCAGTGAGGAGGGAACTAGCAATCAGCCCCAGCATTTT CASSEEGTSNQPQHF
13 TRBJ2-1 TRBV15 - - TGTGCCACCCGGAGGGCGATCTACAATGAGCAGTTCTTC CATRRAIYNEQFF
13 TRBJ1-4 TRBV6-5 - TRBD1 TGTGCCAGCAGCCTACAGGGGCGCGAAAAACTGTTTTTT CASSLQGREKLFF
16 TRBJ2-1 TRBV5-1 once TRBD2 TGCGCCAGCAGCATGGCCGGGACTAGCCATTACAATGAGCAGTTCTTC CASSMAGTSHYNEQFF
14 TRBJ2-5 TRBV5-5 - - TGTGCCAGCAGCTTGATGACAACCCAAGAGACCCAGTACTTC CASSLMTTQETQYF
17 TRBJ1-2 TRBV19 - - TGTGCCAGTAGTATCTCGGACAGATTCCGCGCTAACTATGGCTACACCTTC CASSISDRFRANYGYTF
15 TRBJ2-7 TRBV11-2 - - TGTGCCAGCATCCCCGAAAATGGCGGGGTCCACGAGCAGTACTTC CASIPENGGVHEQYF
17 TRBJ1-5 TRBV21-1 - - TGTGCCAGCAGCAAAAAAGACAGGGGGCGCGACAATCAGCCCCAGCATTTT CASSKKDRGRDNQPQHF
17 TRBJ2-3 TRBV5-4 - TRBD2 TGTGCCAGCAGCCGTAAGCTACTAGCGGGGGGCACAGATACGCAGTATTTT CASSRKLLAGGTDTQYF
16 TRBJ1-1 TRBV5-1 - TRBD1 TGCGCCAGCAGTTCGGGACAGGGAGTCGAAACGACTGAAGCTTTCTTT CASSSGQGVETTEAFF
15 TRBJ1-4 TRBV2 few TRBD1 TGTGCCAGCAATCAACTGGGACAGGGGAATGAAAAACTGTTTTTT CASNQLGQGNEKLFF
13 TRBJ2-1 TRBV2 - - TGTGCCAGCAGGGGGGGGACAAATAATGAGCAGTTCTTC CASRGGTNNEQFF
15 TRBJ2-1 TRBV5-1 - - TGCGCCAGCAGCCCGGAGGGCCAACCCTACAATGAGCAGTTCTTC CASSPEGQPYNEQFF
13 TRBJ2-3 TRBV7-3 - - TGTGCCAGCAGCTTACGGGAAGGAGATACGCAGTATTTT CASSLREGDTQYF
13 TRBJ1-2 TRBV30 - TRBD1 TGTGCCTGGCGTACACAGGGGGCGAGAGGCTACACCTTC CAWRTQGARGYTF
14 TRBJ1-5 TRBV5-6 once - TGTGCCAGCAGCTTCGGAGACAGTAATCAGCCCCAGCATTTT CASSFGDSNQPQHF
14 TRBJ1-2 TRBV29-1 - - TGCAGCGTAGACAGCCTCCTCGATCTAGGAGGCTACACCTTC CSVDSLLDLGGYTF
14 TRBJ1-3 TRBV4-1 - - TGCGCCAGCAGCTTACAGAGCTCTGGAAACACCATATATTTT CASSLQSSGNTIYF
15 TRBJ2-5 TRBV11-3 - TRBD2 TGTGCCAGCAGCCACGGACTGGGGGGGCAAGAGACCCAGTACTTC CASSHGLGGQETQYF
14 TRBJ2-2 TRBV29-1 - TRBD1 TGCAGCGTTGAAGGGACAGGCAAGGCCGGGGAGCTGTTTTTT CSVEGTGKAGELFF
14 TRBJ1-5 TRBV7-2 - - TGTGCCAGCAGCTTAGGTGCAGGGTATCAGCCCCAGCATTTT CASSLGAGYQPQHF
15 TRBJ2-7 TRBV7-9 few - TGTGCCAGCAGCTTAGGAACGGACAGTTCCTACGAGCAGTACTTC CASSLGTDSSYEQYF
15 TRBJ1-6 TRBV6-5 - - TGTGCCAGCAGTTACAGGAGACGGAGGGATTCACCCCTCCACTTT CASSYRRRRDSPLHF
14 TRBJ2-1 TRBV7-9 - - TGTGCCAGCAGCTTAGCAGTCGAGGGCAATGAGCAGTTCTTC CASSLAVEGNEQFF
13 TRBJ2-1 TRBV5-4 once - TGTGCCAGCAGCCCTGGGGGCGGAAATGAGCAGTTCTTC CASSPGGGNEQFF
13 TRBJ2-1 TRBV27 - - TGTGCCAGCAGGCTCAGGTTTTACAATGAGCAGTTCTTC CASRLRFYNEQFF
14 TRBJ1-5 TRBV4-1 - - TGCGCCAGCAGCCTCCGGGGGGGGCATCAGCCCCAGCATTTT CASSLRGGHQPQHF
13 TRBJ2-1 TRBV19 - TRBD2 TGTGCCAGTAGGCCGACTAGCAGGAGTGAGCAGTTCTTC CASRPTSRSEQFF
14 TRBJ2-7 TRBV13 - - TGTGCCAGCAGCTTAGACAGGGTCTCCTACGAGCAGTACTTC CASSLDRVSYEQYF
14 TRBJ1-1 TRBV6-1 - - TGTGCCAGCAGTGAAAGAGGATCGAACACTGAAGCTTTCTTT CASSERGSNTEAFF
15 TRBJ2-7 TRBV7-2 - TRBD1 TGTGCCAGCAGCCCCCGGACAGGGGCCGACTACGAGCAGTACTTC CASSPRTGADYEQYF
18 TRBJ2-7 TRBV28 once - TGTGCCACCTTCCCGTCCATGGGCACCTTCGACGACCCCTACGAGCAGTACTTC CATFPSMGTFDDPYEQYF
17 TRBJ2-2 TRBV28 - TRBD1 TGTGCCAGCAGCGCCCCCGGACAGGGGTCGAGCACCGGGGAGCTGTTTTTT CASSAPGQGSSTGELFF
15 TRBJ2-1 TRBV4-3 once - TGCGCCAGCAGCCAAGATGTTCGCCAGAACCGTGAGCAGTTCTTC CASSQDVRQNREQFF
17 TRBJ2-2 TRBV2 - TRBD1 TGTGCCAGCAGTATCGAGCTCGGGACAGGGAACACCGGGGAGCTGTTTTTT CASSIELGTGNTGELFF
14 TRBJ2-7 TRBV6-6 - TRBD2 TGTGCCAGCAGCTGGACTAGCGGGAGGACCGAGCAGTACTTC CASSWTSGRTEQYF
14 TRBJ1-6 TRBV27 - - TGTGCCAGCAGTTTTCTTAAGGAGTTTTCACCCCTCCACTTT CASSFLKEFSPLHF
16 TRBJ2-7 TRBV11-1 few TRBD1 TGTGCCAGCAGCTTAGGGGGACAGGGGTTCTCCTACGAGCAGTACTTC CASSLGGQGFSYEQYF
14 TRBJ1-1 TRBV11-3 few TRBD1 TGTGCCAGCAGCTCACAGGGGGGAAGCACTGAAGCTTTCTTT CASSSQGGSTEAFF
12 TRBJ2-5 TRBV13 few - TGTGCCAGCAGCCTCCGTACTAGGGAGCAGTACTTC CASSLRTREQYF
15 TRBJ2-3 TRBV6-1 - - TGTGCCAGCAGAGAGGGACTCCTTCTGTTGGATACGCAGTATTTT CASREGLLLLDTQYF
13 TRBJ2-1 TRBV11-3 - - TGTGCCAGCAGCTCCCCCTCCCGCGATGAGCAGTTCTTC CASSSPSRDEQFF
15 TRBJ2-5 TRBV29-1 few - TGCAGCGTTGAAGATCAGGTTAAGACAGTTGAGACCCAGTACTTC CSVEDQVKTVETQYF
16 TRBJ1-2 TRBV5-6 - TRBD1 TGTGCCAGCAGCTTGGTCGGACAGGGGGCGAAGTCGGGCTACACCTTC CASSLVGQGAKSGYTF
14 TRBJ2-4 TRBV4-1 - - TGCGCCAGCAGCCAACTCGGCGGGAAAAACATTCAGTACTTC CASSQLGGKNIQYF
18 TRBJ2-4 TRBV18 once TRBD2 TGTGCCAGCTCATCACCCGGGACTAGCGGGCCAAGGGGAAACATTCAGTACTTC CASSSPGTSGPRGNIQYF
15 TRBJ2-5 TRBV7-3 - TRBD2 TGTGCCAGCAGCTCGGGACTAGCGGACCAAGAGACCCAGTACTTC CASSSGLADQETQYF
13 TRBJ1-5 TRBV6-5 - - TGTGCCAGCAGTAGGGGGGGATATCAGCCCCAGCATTTT CASSRGGYQPQHF
19 TRBJ2-3 TRBV11-3 - TRBD2 TGTGCCAGCAGCTCCAATTTAGCGGGAGGACCCACTAGCACAGATACGCAGTATTTT CASSSNLAGGPTSTDTQYF
16 TRBJ2-2 TRBV7-9 - TRBD2 TGTGCCAGCAGCTTAGGACAGACTAGCGGTCCCGGGGAGCTGTTTTTT CASSLGQTSGPGELFF
15 TRBJ1-1 TRBV7-2 - - TGTGCCAGCAGCTTAGCTGCGAGCATGAACACTGAAGCTTTCTTT CASSLAASMNTEAFF